This T cell receptor beta chain was captured by sequencing in a study of PD-L1 blockade in urothelial cancer. Study context: Investigators checked blood 3 weeks (second dose) and 6 weeks after treatment start. When blood samples were assessed, the median T cell count was about 130,000.

Every PCR was spiked with synthetic TCR analog templates. Sequencing was performed with immunoSEQ multiplex PCR; in TCRdb, only in-frame clones are kept and a portion is missing. The sample contains about 80,000 clones, around four fifths of which appear only once. The CDR3 covers 17 residues. Germline CDR1 KGHSH, CDR2 LQKENI. Trimming took 4 bases from V and 1 from J, leaving 20 bases between them. The time point denotes: pretreatment peripheral blood. Each individual provided 1 to 8 samples (taken pretreatment and on-treatment). Sequencing used PBMCs, obtained around atezolizumab (anti-PD-L1) treatment. The rearrangement joins TRBV18 to TRBJ2-7; tentatively, D is TRBD2 (5 bases). This TCR came from a man aged 35 to 55 with urothelial cancer. The CDR3 here is CASSHSSALTSSYEQYF. CDR3 in DNA: TGTGCCAGCTCACACAGTAGCGCGCTGACTTCATCCTACGAGCAGTACTTC.